This T cell receptor beta chain was sequenced in a study of cytomegalovirus exposure and HLA in healthy donors. Primers for the PCR totalled 60 Vbeta and 13 Jbeta. The method was immunoSEQ multiplex PCR; TCRdb's version includes in-frame clones alone and lacks a portion of them. The table includes about 130,000 clones, around 71% detected once. Germline V CDR1 and CDR2: SGHNT, YENEEA. V lost 5 bases and J 4 bases, leaving 14 bases between the germline ends. This CDR3 contains 15 residues. The receptor was isolated from an older woman in good health and CMV-seropositive. The sample consisted of PBMCs. V gene TRBV11-3 combines with J gene TRBJ2-2; possibly TRBD1 for D (6 bases). CDR3 loop: CASSPSGQTTGELFF. The CDR3 DNA reads as TGTGCCAGCAGCCCCTCGGGACAAACCACCGGGGAGCTGTTTTTT.